One and the same sample provided the 31 T cell receptor beta chains below, sequenced in a study of shared clonotypes between healthy human individuals. The method was immunoSEQ multiplex PCR; TCRdb's version includes in-frame clones alone and lacks a portion of them. The top ten clones hold about 0.13% of a sample with roughly 2.5 million clones, around 90% of them seen once. The sequencing input was naive CD4+ T cells sorted from blood. Subset denoted: CD45RA+ positively selected. These receptors were collected from a man younger than 30 in good health.

V and J are TRBV5-1 and TRBJ1-4; TRBD1 aligns across 7 bases. The germline CDR1 and CDR2 sequences are SGHRS and YFSETQ. This CDR3 contains 15 residues. V trimming: 0 bases; J trimming: 4 bases; junction bases outside the gene matches: 3. CDR3 in amino acids: CASSLGTGINEKLFF. CDR3 DNA: TGCGCCAGCAGCTTGGGGACAGGCATTAATGAAAAACTGTTTTTT.

The J gene is TRBJ1-1, the V gene TRBV6-5; no definite D call. The germline CDR1 and CDR2 sequences are MNHEY and SVGAGI. The CDR3 runs 14 residues. V was cut by 2 bases and J by 10 bases, with 17 bases left in between. In nucleotides, the CDR3 is TGTGCCAGCAGTTACCGGGCGGGCCAGGTAGGAGCTTTCTTT. Translated, it gives CASSYRAGQVGAFF.

The V gene is TRBV6-5, the J gene TRBJ1-5; tentatively, D is TRBD1 (6 bases). Germline V gives CDR1 MNHEY, CDR2 SVGAGI. CDR3 length: 13 residues. V was trimmed by 1 base and J by 9 bases, leaving 10 bases between them. CDR3 DNA sequence: TGTGCCAGCAGTTACTTGAGGGGGTCGCCCCAGCATTTT. Amino acids: CASSYLRGSPQHF.

V usage is TRBV19 and J usage is TRBJ1-2, with D tentatively TRBD1 (5 bases). Germline V gene lookup returns CDR1 LNHDA and CDR2 SQIVND (reference sequence). V lost 7 bases to trimming and J lost 2 bases, with 8 bases between them. The CDR3 has 12 amino acids. For the CDR3, the DNA is TGTGCCAGTAAAGCAGGGAACTATGGCTACACCTTC. Its translation is CASKAGNYGYTF.

V and J are TRBV19 and TRBJ1-4; possible D gene TRBD1, 5 bases. The CDR3 loop spans 14 amino acids. V lost 5 bases and J lost 0, with 7 bases in between. Germline lookup yields CDR1 LNHDA and CDR2 SQIVND (reference sequence). The CDR3 DNA reads TGTGCCAGTAGTCGACAGTCAACTAATGAAAAACTGTTTTTT. Residues: CASSRQSTNEKLFF.

A few counts support this clone. The V call is TRBV5-6, the J call TRBJ2-7; TRBD1 matches at 9 bases. V was pared by 3 bases and J by 5 bases, with 9 bases of the junction left unmatched. Germline assignment: CDR1 SGHDT and CDR2 YYEEEE. The CDR3 loop spans 15 amino acids. The CDR3 nucleotides read TGTGCCAGCAGCTGGCGGGGACAGGGATTCCACGAGCAGTACTTC. Its translation: CASSWRGQGFHEQYF.

The chain carries TRBV30 and TRBJ1-6; D gene uncertain. V shed 4 bases and J shed 8 bases, with 9 bases lying between them. Germline CDR1 GTSNPN, CDR2 SVGIG (reference sequence). The length of the CDR3 is 12 residues. CDR3 bases: TGTGCCTGGAACAGTGGGGATTCACCCCTCCACTTT. Translating it yields CAWNSGDSPLHF.

The V and J genes are TRBV21-1 and TRBJ2-1; no check of the table's D call, TRBD2, against the DNA was made. TRBV21-1 is deemed a pseudogene. This CDR3 has 16 amino acids. CDR3 protein: CASSKGRGSNHNEQFF. The CDR3 DNA reads as TGTGCCAGCAGCAAAGGGCGCGGGAGCAATCACAATGAGCAGTTCTTC.

The chain joins TRBV6-6 to TRBJ1-5, with TRBD1 identical over 7 bases. J gave up 5 bases and V 5 bases, and 0 bases lay outside the gene matches. The CDR3 runs 12 residues. Looked up from germline, CDR1 is MNHNY and CDR2 is SVGAGI (reference sequence). Written as DNA, the CDR3 is TGTGCCAGCAGTCAGGGGGATCAGCCCCAGCATTTT. This encodes CASSQGDQPQHF.

This chain connects TRBV4-1 to TRBJ2-2, with D possibly called TRBD1 or TRBD2 (5 bases each). V lost 4 bases to trimming and J lost 0 bases, with 12 bases between them. Germline V gives CDR1 MGHRA, CDR2 YSYEKL. The CDR3 extends over 16 amino acids. DNA for the CDR3: TGCGCCAGCAGCCCGTTTCCGGGACCGAACACCGGGGAGCTGTTTTTT. Its protein is CASSPFPGPNTGELFF.

The V gene is TRBV4-1, the J gene TRBJ2-5; the match to TRBD2 covers 7 bases. The germline V gene encodes CDR1 MGHRA and CDR2 YSYEKL. The CDR3 has 15 residues. V was pared by 2 bases and J by 2 bases, with 5 bases of the junction left unmatched. The CDR3, as DNA: TGCGCCAGCAGCCAACCCCAGCGGGGTCAAGAGACCCAGTACTTC. It is translated as CASSQPQRGQETQYF.

The chain carries TRBV4-3 and TRBJ2-1; 10 positions agree with TRBD2. The CDR3 is made up of 19 amino acids. V was pared by 1 base and J by 1 base, with 10 bases of the junction left unmatched. Germline V gene sequence: CDR1 LGHNA, CDR2 YSLEER. CDR3 in amino acids: CASSQVGIKREGSYNEQFF. Here the CDR3 DNA reads TGCGCCAGCAGCCAAGTGGGAATAAAGCGGGAGGGGTCCTACAATGAGCAGTTCTTC.

This chain uses TRBV27 with TRBJ2-7; tentative D call: TRBD1 (5 bases). Germline CDR1 reads MNHEY; CDR2 reads SMNVEV (reference sequence). V lost 4 bases, J lost 9 bases, and 13 bases lay in between. The CDR3 has 12 amino acids. CDR3 DNA: TGTGCCAGCAGTTCCATGGGTACAGGGCAGTACTTC. Translation gives CASSSMGTGQYF.

The V gene is TRBV6-6, the J gene TRBJ1-4; D remains unclear. Between the trimmed V and J ends, which lost 0 bases and 8 bases, there was a span of 7 bases. There are 13 residues in the CDR3. The V gene's germline CDR1 is MNHNY and CDR2 SVGAGI (reference sequence). The CDR3 sequence is CASSYSGREKLFF. The CDR3 DNA follows: TGTGCCAGCAGTTACTCTGGACGGGAAAAACTGTTTTTT.

This chain joins TRBV6-5 and TRBJ2-6; D gene uncertain. The CDR3 runs to 16 residues. In germline, CDR1 is MNHEY, CDR2 SVGAGI. The V end lost 2 bases, the J end lost 2 bases, and 10 bases lay between the germline ends. CDR3 protein: CASSYGQVPGANVLTF. In DNA, the CDR3 is TGTGCCAGCAGTTACGGGCAGGTCCCTGGGGCCAACGTCCTGACTTTC.

The rearrangement joins TRBV6-5 to TRBJ2-1, with a weak D call TRBD2 (5 bases). Trimming pared 3 bases from V and 11 bases from J, leaving 14 bases between. Germline CDR1 and CDR2: MNHEY and SVGAGI. There are 13 residues in the CDR3. This chain's CDR3 is CASSYGAEGQQFF. DNA of the CDR3: TGTGCCAGCAGTTATGGAGCAGAGGGTCAGCAGTTCTTC.

The rearrangement links TRBV9 to TRBJ1-1; possible D gene TRBD1, 5 bases. This CDR3 has 14 residues. V shed 4 bases and J shed 1 base, with 11 bases lying between them. Germline V gene lookup returns CDR1 SGDLS and CDR2 YYNGEE. The CDR3 protein is CASSPGGRNTEAFF. CDR3 nucleotides: TGTGCCAGCAGCCCCGGGGGACGGAACACTGAAGCTTTCTTT.

This rearrangement joins TRBV27 to TRBJ2-6; D is undetermined. V lost 10 bases and J lost 0, with 16 bases in between. The CDR3 length is 16 residues. Germline V gives CDR1 MNHEY, CDR2 SMNVEV (reference sequence). CDR3 coding DNA: TGTGCCAAGTCACACTCAAGATACTCTGGGGCCAACGTCCTGACTTTC. Encoded protein: CAKSHSRYSGANVLTF.

The chain combines TRBV5-4 with TRBJ2-3, with D possibly matching TRBD1 (6 bases). Trimming removed 4 bases at V and 0 bases at J, with 18 bases between. Germline V gene lookup returns CDR1 SGHNT and CDR2 YYREEE (reference sequence). CDR3 length: 17 residues. The CDR3 sequence is CASSRTGMGASTDTQYF. CDR3 sequence (DNA): TGTGCCAGCAGCCGGACGGGTATGGGGGCTAGCACAGATACGCAGTATTTT.

The chain joins TRBV6-6 to TRBJ1-2; D gene ambiguous. V was pared by 0 bases and J by 10 bases, with 12 bases between. The CDR3 is 13 residues long. Germline lookup yields CDR1 MNHNY and CDR2 SVGAGI (reference sequence). The DNA for the CDR3 is TGTGCCAGCAGTTACTCGATCGGCCTTGCCTACACCTTC. It encodes CASSYSIGLAYTF.

This clone was observed once. The chain joins TRBV11-2 to TRBJ1-6; D call uncertain. V was trimmed by 2 bases and J by 9 bases, leaving 5 bases between them. Germline V CDR1 and CDR2: SGHAT, FQNNGV. The CDR3 is made up of 12 amino acids. The CDR3 DNA sequence: TGTGCCAGCAGCTTATGGGGTTCACCCCTCCACTTT. Residues: CASSLWGSPLHF.

This chain uses TRBV5-1 with TRBJ1-6; the match to TRBD1 covers 9 bases. Trimming cost V 4 bases and J 6 bases; bases outside gene matches: 8. The CDR3 runs 16 residues. Germline V gives CDR1 SGHRS, CDR2 YFSETQ. The CDR3 nucleotides read TGCGCCAGCAGCGAATTCACAGGGGGCGGTAATTCACCCCTCCACTTT. Translated, it gives CASSEFTGGGNSPLHF.

The V and J genes are TRBV7-9 and TRBJ2-1, with a tentative D call TRBD2 (6 bases). CDR1 SEHNR and CDR2 FQNEAQ come from the germline V gene (reference sequence). This CDR3 contains 15 residues. V lost 5 bases to trimming and J lost 0 bases, with 11 bases between them. The CDR3 DNA is TGTGCCAGCAGCAAACGGGACTTCTCCTACAATGAGCAGTTCTTC. Its protein product is CASSKRDFSYNEQFF.

This chain joins TRBV5-4 and TRBJ1-2, with D unresolved. From germline, CDR1 is SGHNT and CDR2 YYREEE (reference sequence). V was trimmed by 3 bases and J by 1 base, leaving 10 bases between them. The CDR3 has 14 amino acids. CDR3 bases: TGTGCCAGCAGCTGGGGATTCCTTAACTATGGCTACACCTTC. Residues: CASSWGFLNYGYTF.

The chain uses TRBV9 and TRBJ2-1; 7 bases map to TRBD2. Germline assignment: CDR1 SGDLS and CDR2 YYNGEE. The CDR3 totals 14 residues. The junction had 1 base not matched to a gene; V was cut back by 1 base and J by 3 bases. The CDR3 spells CASSVLADYNEQFF. As DNA, the CDR3 is TGTGCCAGCAGCGTACTAGCGGACTACAATGAGCAGTTCTTC.

This chain connects TRBV9 to TRBJ1-5; D is uncertain. The CDR3 runs 15 residues. V lost 2 bases and J lost 5, with 14 bases in between. Germline-derived CDR1 and CDR2 are SGDLS and YYNGEE. CDR3 amino acids: CASSVLPSVDQPQHF. CDR3 coding DNA: TGTGCCAGCAGCGTTTTGCCCAGTGTGGATCAGCCCCAGCATTTT.

On this clone: Other DNA sequences in this sample translate to the same CDR3. CDR3 nucleotides: TGCGCCAGCAGTGAGTCGGGGAGCTATGGCTACACCTTC. It codes for CASSESGSYGYTF. The rearrangement joins TRBV10-1 to TRBJ1-2, with D hard to call. CDR3 length: 13 residues. Germline V gives CDR1 WNHNN, CDR2 SYGVQD (reference sequence). V lost 0 bases and J 4 bases, leaving 6 bases between the germline ends.

The chain joins TRBV6-5 to TRBJ1-2; D is uncertain. CDR1 and CDR2 from the germline V gene are MNHEY and SVGAGI. The CDR3 covers 14 residues. Deletions cut 2 bases from V and 8 bases from J, with 15 bases between. Written as DNA, the CDR3 is TGTGCCAGCAGTTACAGGGCAGTTAGCCGGGGCTACACCTTC. It encodes CASSYRAVSRGYTF.

For this clone: Relative to the germline gene, one junction end is altered; a read error may explain this. In DNA form, the CDR3 reads TGTGCTAGCAGCGTTATCGGGACTAGCTCGGAGACCCAGTACTTC. Translating gives CASSVIGTSSETQYF. The rearrangement joins TRBV7-7 to TRBJ2-5, with 9 bases that match TRBD2. The CDR3 contains 15 residues. CDR1 SSHAT and CDR2 FNYEAQ come from the germline V gene (reference sequence).

The V and J genes are TRBV2 and TRBJ2-2, with TRBD2 as a possible D gene (5 bases). The germline V and J ends were trimmed by 11 bases and 0 bases, with 13 bases remaining between them. The CDR3 consists of 14 residues. Germline CDR1 and CDR2: SNHLY and FYNNEI. For the CDR3, the DNA is TGTGCCTGTAGAGGGTACGCGAACACCGGGGAGCTGTTTTTT. The encoded protein is CACRGYANTGELFF.

The chain combines TRBV5-8 with TRBJ2-5; 7 nucleotides align to TRBD1. Germline values: CDR1 SGHTS, CDR2 YDEGEE. The CDR3 has 13 residues. After removal of 4 bases from V and 4 bases from J, the junction contained 4 bases not matched to a gene. CDR3: CASSPTGLETQYF. CDR3 DNA: TGTGCCAGCAGCCCGACAGGGCTAGAGACCCAGTACTTC.